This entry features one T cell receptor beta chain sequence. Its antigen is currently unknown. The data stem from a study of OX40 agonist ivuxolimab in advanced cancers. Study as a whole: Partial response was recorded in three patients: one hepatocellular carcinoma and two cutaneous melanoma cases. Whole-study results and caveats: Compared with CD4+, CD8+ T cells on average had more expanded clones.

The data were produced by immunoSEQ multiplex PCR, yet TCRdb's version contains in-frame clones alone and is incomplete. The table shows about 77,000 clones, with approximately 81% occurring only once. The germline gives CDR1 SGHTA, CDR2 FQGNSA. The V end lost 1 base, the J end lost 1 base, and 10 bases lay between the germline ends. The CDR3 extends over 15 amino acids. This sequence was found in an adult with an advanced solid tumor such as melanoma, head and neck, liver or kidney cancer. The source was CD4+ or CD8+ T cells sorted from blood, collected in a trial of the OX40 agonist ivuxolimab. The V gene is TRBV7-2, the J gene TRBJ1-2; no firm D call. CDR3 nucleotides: TGTGCCAGCAGCTTAGGTTCCCAGTTTAACTATGGCTACACCTTC. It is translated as CASSLGSQFNYGYTF.